This entry lists 13 T cell receptor beta chains sequenced from one sample in a study of early T cells in non-severe SARS-CoV-2 infection. MiXCR was run by TCRdb on the 5' RACE reads, yielding one entry per CDR3 protein. Seen here are approximately 62,000 distinct CDR3 sequences, under 15% observed once, and the top ten hold around 4.5%. Specimen: whole blood. These receptors all stem from an adult who was a healthcare worker with PCR-confirmed SARS-CoV-2 infection or an uninfected control (not recorded which).

This clonotype was seen ten or more times. V usage is TRBV19 and J usage is TRBJ2-5; D may be TRBD1 (6 bases). Germline CDR1 is LNHDA and CDR2 is SQIVND (reference sequence). The V gene lost 8 bases and the J gene lost 6 bases, with 19 bases spanning the gap. The CDR3 is made up of 14 amino acids. DNA of the CDR3: TGTGCCAGTTCTAGCACCCAGGGGAAGAAGACCCAGTACTTC. This encodes CASSSTQGKKTQYF.

This clonotype was recorded many times. This chain joins TRBV5-5 and TRBJ2-3; no definite D call. Per the germline V gene, CDR1 is SGHKS and CDR2 is YYEKEE (reference sequence). Trimming left V 3 bases short and J 6 bases short, with 8 bases between. The CDR3 consists of 12 residues. CDR3 protein: CASSSRADTQYF. Here the CDR3 DNA reads TGTGCCAGCAGCTCCCGGGCCGATACGCAGTATTTT.

The rearrangement uses TRBV6-2 or TRBV6-3 and TRBJ1-6, with 8 bases identical to TRBD1. V was clipped by 5 bases and J by 14 bases; unmatched bases: 8. Germline CDR1 is MNHEY and CDR2 is SVGEGT. The CDR3 is 13 residues long. The CDR3 DNA reads TGTGCCAGCAGTGGGGACAGGATCGTCTCCCTCCACTTT. It encodes CASSGDRIVSLHF.

V usage is TRBV6-5 and J usage is TRBJ2-7, with 13 positions matching TRBD2. V lost 5 bases and J lost 3; bases outside the gene matches: 4. The germline V gene encodes CDR1 MNHEY and CDR2 SVGAGI. This CDR3 contains 15 residues. The CDR3 sequence is CASSKGLAGLYEQYF. CDR3 nucleotides: TGTGCCAGCAGTAAGGGACTAGCGGGACTCTACGAGCAGTACTTC.

This clonotype came up many times. The chain links TRBV28 to TRBJ2-7; TRBD2 might be the D (7 bases). Germline V gene sequence: CDR1 MDHEN, CDR2 SYDVKM. The V end was cut by 6 bases, the J end by 3 bases, with 15 bases between. This CDR3 comprises 14 residues. CDR3 nucleotides: TGTGCCAGCAGCCGAGGGGGAGGGCTCTACGAGCAGTACTTC. As protein: CASSRGGGLYEQYF.

This chain uses TRBV18 with TRBJ2-4; TRBD2 might be the D (6 bases). CDR1 and CDR2 (germline): KGHSH, LQKENI. Trimming removed 0 bases at V and 0 bases at J, with 9 bases between. The CDR3 sequence is 16 residues long. CDR3 coding DNA: TGTGCCAGCTCACCACCTGCAGCGGGAGCCAAAAACATTCAGTACTTC. This translates into CASSPPAAGAKNIQYF.

This clonotype was detected ten times or more. V gene TRBV18 combines with J gene TRBJ2-2; a weak D match, TRBD1 (6 bases). This CDR3 is 16 amino acids long. V was cut by 1 base and J by 1 base, with 10 bases left in between. Germline V gene lookup returns CDR1 KGHSH and CDR2 LQKENI. Written as DNA, the CDR3 is TGTGCCAGCTCACCACAATGGGGGCAGAACACCGGGGAGCTGTTTTTT. It encodes CASSPQWGQNTGELFF.

This clonotype was seen at least ten times. The V and J genes are TRBV7-2 and TRBJ1-2; D gene unclear. V dropped 1 base and J dropped 6 bases, with 21 bases sitting between them. The CDR3 covers 17 residues. Germline CDR1 and CDR2: SGHTA and FQGNSA. The CDR3 protein is CASSLVVWAGLSHGYTF. CDR3 bases: TGTGCCAGCAGCTTAGTAGTGTGGGCTGGACTCTCGCATGGCTACACCTTC.

This clonotype was counted only a few times. The rearrangement uses TRBV24-1 and TRBJ1-6; D ambiguous. This CDR3 has 15 residues. Trimming shortened V by 5 bases and J by 2 bases, and 9 bases separated the two germline ends. Germline V gene data show CDR1 as KGHDR and CDR2 as SFDVKD. Written as DNA, the CDR3 is TGTGCCACCAGTGGCGAGAACCCCTATAATTCACCCCTCCACTTT. It translates to CATSGENPYNSPLHF.

This clonotype showed up many times. The V gene is TRBV27, the J gene TRBJ1-2; D remains ambiguous. The CDR3 length is 14 residues. Germline values: CDR1 MNHEY, CDR2 SMNVEV (reference sequence). V was cut by 2 bases and J by 7 bases, with 14 bases left in between. In nucleotides, the CDR3 is TGTGCCAGCAGTTTAGAGGGAGCTCGTAGTGGCTACACCTTC. Translated: CASSLEGARSGYTF.

This clonotype occurred a few times. This chain uses TRBV14 with TRBJ1-1; no clear D. Germline V gives CDR1 SGHDN, CDR2 FVKESK. Trimming pared 2 bases from V and 1 base from J, leaving 8 bases between. This CDR3 is built from 14 residues. CDR3 coding DNA: TGTGCCAGCAGCCAAAGATACGGGAACACTGAAGCTTTCTTT. This sequence encodes CASSQRYGNTEAFF.

This clonotype occurred many times. This chain connects TRBV27 to TRBJ1-2; perhaps TRBD1 as D (6 bases). Germline lookup yields CDR1 MNHEY and CDR2 SMNVEV (reference sequence). The V end was cut by 5 bases, the J end by 2 bases, with 21 bases between. The CDR3 consists of 17 residues. CDR3 loop: CASSLKTGSSGNYGYTF. CDR3 sequence (DNA): TGTGCCAGCAGTCTGAAGACAGGCTCCTCGGGGAACTATGGCTACACCTTC.

The chain couples TRBV20-1 to TRBJ1-6; 7 nucleotides agree with TRBD1. With V trimmed by 3 bases and J by 1 base, 3 bases remained unmatched. The germline V gene encodes CDR1 DFQATT and CDR2 SNEGSKA (reference sequence). CDR3 length equals 15 residues. For the CDR3, the DNA is TGCAGTGCTAGGTCAGGGGGATCCTATAATTCACCCCTCCACTTT. Its protein is CSARSGGSYNSPLHF.